This T cell receptor (beta chain) stems from a study of tumor-infiltrating lymphocytes in primary liver carcinoma. Study in general: Both sexes were represented among patients, who were 30 to 69 years old. Study-level points and caveats: Relative to blood, tumors carried a significantly larger fraction of the repertoire in their top 250 clones (p = 0.039). A small share of top clones, only about 7.5-25%, was found in all five tumor regions. Tumor region pairs showed greater overlap than either tumor-adjacent or tumor-blood pairs did.

TCR beta cDNA came from about 0.55 ug total RNA, primed with a constant-region primer. Libraries for TCR beta were built through three nested multiplex PCR rounds, which together made up a slightly modified ARM-PCR procedure. Each of the first two PCR rounds ran about 9 cycles with TRBV1-TRBV30 forward and C-beta reverse primers. TCRdb reprocessed the multiplex PCR reads via MiXCR and lists one record per CDR3 protein. This table has 150,000 to 200,000 distinct CDR3 sequences, approximately 80% appearing once. Germline V gene lookup returns CDR1 LGHNA and CDR2 YSLEER. The CDR3 is 14 residues long. Concerning this clonotype: No antigen is known for it. Germline and junction disagree at one end, which may indicate a read error.

The tissue used was unsorted bulk material of about 19-33 mg. RNA and DNA were co-extracted from it with the AllPrep DNA/RNA mini kit. The clonotype comes from a man in his forties with primary liver carcinoma and hepatitis B virus infection. Sample: tumor tissue from primary liver carcinoma. The chain joins TRBV4-3 to TRBJ1-5; D gene uncertain. The CDR3 loop reads CASNQEEWSQLQHF. In DNA form, the CDR3 reads TGCGCCAGCAACCAAGAAGAGTGGAGCCAACTCCAGCATTTT.